Detailed here is one T cell receptor (beta chain). The CDR3 is 14 amino acids. Germline loops: CDR1 SGHNT, CDR2 YENEEA. This record comes from a study of T cell clusters in autoimmune cytopenias. TRB was amplified by touch-down multiplex PCR, primer pools A and B combined. TCRdb reprocessed the multiplex PCR reads and reports one entry per CDR3 protein, with no DNA. This repertoire includes 500 or so distinct CDR3 sequences. Some 39,000 genome equivalents of blood DNA were amplified for TRB. This receptor was identified in a human donor with an autoimmune cytopenia or autoimmune hepatitis (not recorded which). The specimen was peripheral blood. The V and J genes are TRBV11-3 and TRBJ2-7; TCRdb gives TRBD2 as the D gene, but with no DNA this cannot be confirmed. CDR3 sequence reads: CASSPLAGPYEQYF.